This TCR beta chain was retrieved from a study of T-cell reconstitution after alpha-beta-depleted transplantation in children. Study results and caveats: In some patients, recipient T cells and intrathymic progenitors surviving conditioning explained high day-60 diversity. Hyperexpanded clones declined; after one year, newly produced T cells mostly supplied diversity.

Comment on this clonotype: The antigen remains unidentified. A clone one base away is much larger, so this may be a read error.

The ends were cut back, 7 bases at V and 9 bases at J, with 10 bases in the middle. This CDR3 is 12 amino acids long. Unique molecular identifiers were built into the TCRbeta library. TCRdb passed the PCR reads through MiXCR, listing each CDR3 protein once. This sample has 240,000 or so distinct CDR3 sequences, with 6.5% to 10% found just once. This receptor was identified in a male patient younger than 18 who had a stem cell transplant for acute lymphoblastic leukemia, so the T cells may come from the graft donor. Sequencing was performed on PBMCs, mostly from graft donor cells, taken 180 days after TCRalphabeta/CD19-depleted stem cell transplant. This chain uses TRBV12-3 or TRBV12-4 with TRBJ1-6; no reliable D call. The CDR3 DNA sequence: TGTGCCAGCACCCTAAACCGTTCACCCCTCCACTTT. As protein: CASTLNRSPLHF.